These 10 T cell receptor beta chains originate from one sample sequenced in a study of T cells after yellow fever vaccination. TCRdb independently ran MiXCR on the 5' RACE reads; one entry per CDR3 protein. The sample carries 450,000 to 550,000 distinct CDR3 sequences, approximately 21% recorded once. Material: PBMCs, obtained 15 days after the yellow fever booster vaccination. Receptors originate from a man aged 25-45 years who received the YFV17D yellow fever vaccine.

The chain links TRBV9 to TRBJ2-3; tentatively, D is TRBD1 or TRBD2 (7 bases each). Trimming cost V 3 bases and J 2 bases, with 19 bases left between them. CDR1 is SGDLS, CDR2 YYNGEE, per germline. This CDR3 is built from 17 residues. In DNA, the CDR3 is TGTGCCAGCAGCGCCCAGGGGGGGCCAGTTACCACAGATACGCAGTATTTT. Protein product: CASSAQGGPVTTDTQYF.

The sample holds a few counts of this clonotype. The V call is TRBV6-5, the J call TRBJ2-7; 8 bases fit TRBD1. The junction had 2 bases not matched to a gene; V was cut back by 0 bases and J by 4 bases. The CDR3 is 14 amino acids. CDR1 is MNHEY and CDR2 is SVGAGI in the germline V gene. The CDR3 DNA is TGTGCCAGCAGTTACTCGAGGGACAGGTACGAGCAGTACTTC. It yields the protein CASSYSRDRYEQYF.

This clonotype was counted a few times. The V and J genes are TRBV7-2 and TRBJ2-7; D gene unclear. The CDR3 spans 12 residues. CDR1 is SGHTA and CDR2 is FQGNSA in the germline V gene. V lost 2 bases to trimming and J lost 6 bases, with 8 bases between them. Written as DNA, the CDR3 is TGTGCCAGCAGCTTAATGGTTAGCGAGCAGTACTTC. Amino acids: CASSLMVSEQYF.

The chain joins TRBV7-2 to TRBJ2-2, with D unresolved. Deletions cut 3 bases from V and 0 bases from J, with 8 bases between. Per germline, CDR1 SGHTA and CDR2 FQGNSA. The CDR3 contains 15 residues. CDR3 DNA sequence: TGTGCCAGCAGCTTTTGGCCTGCGAACACCGGGGAGCTGTTTTTT. Its protein is CASSFWPANTGELFF.

The gene calls are TRBV6-1 and TRBJ1-4; 7 positions match TRBD1. CDR3 length equals 14 residues. Germline CDR1 MNHNS, CDR2 SASEGT. The ends lost 6 bases at V and 10 bases at J; junction bases unmatched: 11. The CDR3 nucleotides are TGTGCCAGCAGCCCTCTACAGGGGAGAACAAAACTGTTTTTT. Its translation is CASSPLQGRTKLFF.

The DNA of the CDR3 is TGCGCCAGCAGCCTTCCAGGGGCCACTGAAGCTTTCTTT. Amino acids: CASSLPGATEAFF. The rearrangement links TRBV5-1 to TRBJ1-1; TRBD1 might be the D (6 bases). V was cut by 4 bases and J by 4 bases, with 11 bases left in between. Germline V gives CDR1 SGHRS, CDR2 YFSETQ. The CDR3 totals 13 residues. The full variable domain, its missing parts supplied by reference TRBV5-1 and TRBJ1-1, is KAGVTQTPRYLIKTRGQQVTLSCSPISGHRSVSWYQQTPGQGLQFLFEYFSETQRNKGNFPGRFSGRQFSNSRSEMNVSTLELGDSALYLCASSLPGATEAFFGQGTRLTVV.

The chain joins TRBV4-3 to TRBJ2-1, with TRBD2 matching over 8 bases. This CDR3 has 17 residues. J gave up 5 bases and V 5 bases, and 14 bases lay outside the gene matches. CDR1 is LGHNA and CDR2 is YSLEER in the germline V gene. The CDR3 region is CASSWWGSGSIDNEQFF. DNA of the CDR3: TGCGCCAGCAGCTGGTGGGGGAGCGGGAGTATTGACAATGAGCAGTTCTTC.

V is TRBV18 and J is TRBJ2-7, with D perhaps TRBD2 (6 bases). Per germline, CDR1 KGHSH and CDR2 LQKENI. This CDR3 is built from 14 residues. The V gene lost 3 bases and the J gene lost 3 bases, with 12 bases spanning the gap. DNA of the CDR3: TGTGCCAGCTCACCCGCGGAGGGGAGCTACGAGCAGTACTTC. Encoded protein: CASSPAEGSYEQYF.

This clonotype has a handful of counts. V gene TRBV19 combines with J gene TRBJ2-3, with unresolved D. The V end lost 1 base, the J end lost 3 bases, and 2 bases lay between the germline ends. The CDR3 runs to 12 residues. CDR1 and CDR2 from the germline V gene are LNHDA and SQIVND (reference sequence). The CDR3 DNA reads TGTGCCAGTAGTATAGCAACAGATACGCAGTATTTT. As protein: CASSIATDTQYF.

The genes are TRBV29-1 and TRBJ2-5; D gene ambiguous. Germline assignment: CDR1 SQVTM and CDR2 ANQGSEA. The V end was cut by 7 bases, the J end by 4 bases, with 19 bases between. The CDR3 length is 14 residues. The CDR3 DNA sequence: TGCAGCGGATTTCTGACGAGTGCAGGAGAGACCCAGTACTTC. It specifies CSGFLTSAGETQYF.